The 24 T cell receptor beta chains presented below share a single source sample, sequenced in a study of cytomegalovirus exposure and HLA in healthy donors (dated by TCRdb to 2017 to 2019). Library method: the immunoSEQ multiplex PCR assay. The multiplex PCR relied on a mix of 60 forward primers for TCR Vbeta segments and 13 reverse primers for TCR Jbeta segments. TCRdb stores this immuneACCESS table with in-frame sequences only. Part of the clones is absent; in the studies checked, under half of the shortfall reflects unresolved V genes, and no reason is known for the rest. The sample includes under 150,000 clones, with approximately 87% observed a single time. The ten largest clones capture 1.5% to 1.9% of the sample. The sample was PBMCs. Receptors originate from a middle-aged man in good health and CMV-seronegative.

The chain uses TRBV9 and TRBJ2-2; 9 nucleotides agree with TRBD2. V gave up 0 bases and J gave up 3 bases; unmatched junction bases: 12. The CDR3 has 19 amino acids. CDR1 SGDLS and CDR2 YYNGEE come from the germline V gene. This CDR3 is CASSVGSLAGPDYTGELFF. The DNA of the CDR3 is TGTGCCAGCAGCGTAGGGTCTCTAGCGGGGCCCGACTACACCGGGGAGCTGTTTTTT.

The genes are TRBV18 and TRBJ2-7; TRBD1 agrees at 12 bases. J was trimmed by 7 bases and V by 4 bases; bases with no gene match: 8. Germline V CDR1 and CDR2: KGHSH, LQKENI. The CDR3 contains 15 residues. The CDR3 DNA follows: TGTGCCAGCTCACGTGATGGGACAGGGGGCGCGGAGCAGTACTTC. Protein product: CASSRDGTGGAEQYF.

The V call is TRBV11-2, the J call TRBJ2-5; D might be TRBD2 (6 bases). The V end was cut by 5 bases, the J end by 1 base, with 11 bases between. Germline V gene lookup returns CDR1 SGHAT and CDR2 FQNNGV. CDR3 length: 14 residues. This CDR3 reads CASSRSGSQETQYF. The CDR3 nucleotides are TGTGCCAGCAGCCGATCCGGGAGCCAAGAGACCCAGTACTTC.

This chain links TRBV6-6 with TRBJ2-3; 9 positions agree with TRBD2. This CDR3 has 14 amino acids. The ends lost 11 bases at V and 6 bases at J; junction bases unmatched: 12. Germline values: CDR1 MNHNY, CDR2 SVGAGI (reference sequence). The DNA of the CDR3 is TGTGCCGGCGGGCAGAGCGGGGGGTATGATACGCAGTATTTT. It yields the protein CAGGQSGGYDTQYF.

V is TRBV19 and J is TRBJ1-5; D might be TRBD1 (5 bases). Per the germline V gene, CDR1 is LNHDA and CDR2 is SQIVND (reference sequence). V lost 5 bases and J lost 2, with 13 bases in between. CDR3 length: 15 amino acids. The chain's CDR3 is CASSRAGIGNQPQHF. DNA of the CDR3: TGTGCCAGTAGTCGGGCAGGGATCGGCAATCAGCCCCAGCATTTT.

The rearrangement links TRBV6-1 to TRBJ1-1; 9 bases line up with TRBD1. Germline CDR1 and CDR2: MNHNS and SASEGT. Unmatched junction bases numbered 8, after V lost 5 bases and J lost 4 bases. The length of the CDR3 is 15 residues. CDR3 region: CASSQPQGAGTEAFF. In DNA, the CDR3 is TGTGCCAGCAGTCAGCCACAGGGGGCGGGCACTGAAGCTTTCTTT.

The chain links TRBV7-3 to TRBJ2-1; possibly TRBD2 for D (5 bases). Trimming took off 2 bases at V and 5 bases at J, with 10 bases between the two ends. The CDR3 length is 14 residues. Germline values: CDR1 SGHTA, CDR2 FQGTGA. The CDR3 region has the DNA TGTGCCAGCAGCTTAGAGGTGGGAGACAATGAGCAGTTCTTC. The encoded protein is CASSLEVGDNEQFF.

The sample holds a few counts of this clone. V is TRBV19 and J is TRBJ1-1, with no clear D. Deletions cut 6 bases from V and 9 bases from J, with 14 bases between. Germline-derived CDR1 and CDR2 are LNHDA and SQIVND (reference sequence). The length of the CDR3 is 12 residues. CDR3 sequence (DNA): TGTGCCAGTAGGTCAGGCTACGCTAAAGCTTTCTTT. Translated, it gives CASRSGYAKAFF. Drawing the rest from reference TRBV19 and TRBJ1-1, the complete variable domain is DGGITQSPKYLFRKEGQNVTLSCEQNLNHDAMYWYRQDPGQGLRLIYYSQIVNDFQKGDIAEGYSVSREKKESFPLTVTSAQKNPTAFYLCASRSGYAKAFFGQGTRLTVV.

This sequence joins TRBV4-1 and TRBJ1-1; no reliable D call. The germline V gene has CDR1 MGHRA and CDR2 YSYEKL. V lost 6 bases and J lost 1, with 6 bases in between. The CDR3 loop spans 12 amino acids. CDR3 nucleotide sequence: TGCGCCAGCAGTCACACGAACACTGAAGCTTTCTTT. It specifies CASSHTNTEAFF.

The rearrangement links TRBV4-3 to TRBJ1-2; D remains unclear. Germline CDR1 reads LGHNA; CDR2 reads YSLEER. Trimming removed 0 bases at V and 6 bases at J, with 14 bases between. The CDR3 extends over 15 amino acids. The CDR3 region has the DNA TGCGCCAGCAGCCAAGAATGGAGGGAATTCAATGGCTACACCTTC. Translated, it gives CASSQEWREFNGYTF.

V usage is TRBV4-3 and J usage is TRBJ1-2; D unclear. The V end was cut by 0 bases, the J end by 4 bases, with 15 bases between. Germline CDR1 and CDR2: LGHNA and YSLEER. The CDR3 consists of 16 residues. CDR3 loop: CASSQDHTGSGYGYTF. The CDR3, as DNA: TGCGCCAGCAGCCAAGATCATACGGGGAGTGGCTATGGCTACACCTTC.

The chain carries TRBV14 and TRBJ2-7, with 9 bases that match TRBD1. The CDR3 contains 14 residues. CDR1 is SGHDN and CDR2 is FVKESK in the germline V gene. V was clipped by 3 bases and J by 3 bases; unmatched bases: 3. CDR3 loop: CASSQWTGDYEQYF. The CDR3 nucleotides read TGTGCCAGCAGCCAGTGGACAGGGGACTACGAGCAGTACTTC.

CDR3 region: CASSLPPRDTQYF. The CDR3 DNA sequence: TGTGCCAGCAGCTTACCCCCCCGGGATACGCAGTATTTT. This rearrangement joins TRBV7-3 to TRBJ2-3; no reliable D call. The CDR3 spans 13 residues. Germline CDR1 reads SGHTA; CDR2 reads FQGTGA. V was clipped by 2 bases and J by 6 bases, with 9 bases between them.

This clone turned up a few times. For the CDR3, the DNA is TGTGCCAGCAGCTTGTTAGCGGGGGCGTCCACAGATACGCAGTATTTT. Translation gives CASSLLAGASTDTQYF. The chain combines TRBV5-5 with TRBJ2-3, with TRBD2 identical over 9 bases. Germline trimming cut 1 base from V and 2 bases from J; bases unmatched to any gene: 5. The CDR3 spans 16 residues. Germline values: CDR1 SGHKS, CDR2 YYEKEE (reference sequence).

In regard to this clone: Other DNA sequences in this specimen translate into the identical CDR3. This rearrangement joins TRBV5-1 to TRBJ2-3, with 7 bases matching TRBD1. Germline V gives CDR1 SGHRS, CDR2 YFSETQ. V shed 7 bases and J 0 bases; nucleotides not matched to a gene: 5. This CDR3 has 14 residues. The CDR3 DNA is TGCGCCAGCTCTCTGGGACAGAGCACAGATACGCAGTATTTT. Translated, it gives CASSLGQSTDTQYF. The variable domain in full, with the rest retrieved from reference TRBV5-1 and TRBJ2-3, is KAGVTQTPRYLIKTRGQQVTLSCSPISGHRSVSWYQQTPGQGLQFLFEYFSETQRNKGNFPGRFSGRQFSNSRSEMNVSTLELGDSALYLCASSLGQSTDTQYFGPGTRLTVL.

The chain recombines TRBV18 with TRBJ2-3; TRBD2 might be the D (5 bases). The CDR3 contains 14 residues. Germline values: CDR1 KGHSH, CDR2 LQKENI. With 6 bases removed from V and 2 bases from J, the gap between germline ends came to 12 bases. CDR3 protein: CASSGLENTDTQYF. CDR3 DNA: TGTGCCAGCTCCGGACTGGAAAACACAGATACGCAGTATTTT.

CDR3 coding DNA: TGTGCCAGCAGTGACGGGGGGAGTCGTGCCAATCAGCCCCAGCATTTT. It encodes CASSDGGSRANQPQHF. This chain connects TRBV6-4 to TRBJ1-5; perhaps TRBD1 as D (5 bases). V was cut by 2 bases and J by 3 bases, with 14 bases left in between. Germline V gene lookup returns CDR1 MRHNA and CDR2 SNTAGT. The CDR3 is made up of 16 amino acids.

The chain links TRBV5-6 to TRBJ2-1, with 10 bases aligning to TRBD2. Losses at the gene ends were 5 bases for V and 2 bases for J; bases not matched to a gene: 10. Germline-derived CDR1 and CDR2 are SGHDT and YYEEEE. The CDR3 has 17 amino acids. The CDR3 nucleotides are TGTGCCAGCAGTCGGACTAGCGGCAGAGGAACCTACAATGAGCAGTTCTTC. Translation gives CASSRTSGRGTYNEQFF.

This clone has a handful of counts. V and J are TRBV10-1 and TRBJ1-6; D is unclear. CDR1 WNHNN and CDR2 SYGVQD come from the germline V gene (reference sequence). V lost 0 bases, J lost 0 bases, and 12 bases lay in between. The CDR3 spans 18 residues. The CDR3 nucleotides read TGCGCCAGCAGTGAGTCACAGACCTTAAGCTCCTATAATTCACCCCTCCACTTT. This encodes CASSESQTLSSYNSPLHF.

The genes are TRBV6-5 and TRBJ1-1, with a weak D call TRBD1 (6 bases). Between the trimmed V and J ends, which lost 5 bases and 4 bases, there was a span of 14 bases. Germline V gene data show CDR1 as MNHEY and CDR2 as SVGAGI. CDR3 length equals 14 residues. CDR3 sequence (DNA): TGTGCCAGCAGTGAACAGGGAAGTTTCACTGAAGCTTTCTTT. It is translated as CASSEQGSFTEAFF.

This rearrangement joins TRBV5-8 to TRBJ1-5; TRBD1 matches at 10 bases. V trimming: 5 bases; J trimming: 4 bases; junction bases outside the gene matches: 3. Per germline, CDR1 SGHTS and CDR2 YDEGEE. This CDR3 comprises 14 residues. CDR3 DNA sequence: TGTGCCAGCAGGCGGACAGGGGGAAATCAGCCCCAGCATTTT. It specifies CASRRTGGNQPQHF.

The V call is TRBV28, the J call TRBJ2-1; 11 bases agree with TRBD2. The V gene end was trimmed by 5 bases and the J gene end by 7 bases; junction bases not matched to a gene: 7. The CDR3 has 15 residues. Germline CDR1 MDHEN, CDR2 SYDVKM. CDR3 region: CASSLTGLAGNEQFF. In DNA, the CDR3 is TGTGCCAGCAGTCTAACAGGACTAGCGGGTAATGAGCAGTTCTTC.

The CDR3 DNA reads TGTGCCAGCAGCCTCGCTACAGGCCTCTCTGGAAACACCATATATTTT. This translates into CASSLATGLSGNTIYF. The V and J genes are TRBV14 and TRBJ1-3; weak D call: TRBD1 (5 bases). This CDR3 spans 16 amino acids. Germline V gene lookup returns CDR1 SGHDN and CDR2 FVKESK. Trimming shortened V by 4 bases and J by 0 bases, and 13 bases separated the two germline ends.

The chain links TRBV30 to TRBJ1-1; D gene ambiguous. In germline, CDR1 is GTSNPN, CDR2 SVGIG (reference sequence). This CDR3 contains 11 residues. V shed 3 bases and J shed 6 bases, with 8 bases lying between them. The CDR3 here is CAWSERAEAFF. CDR3 in DNA: TGTGCCTGGAGCGAGCGGGCTGAAGCTTTCTTT.